The 18 T cell receptor beta chains below all came from one sample that was sequenced in a study of HIV-infected patients and healthy controls. Roughly three months, about 14 weeks, into antiretroviral therapy, follow-up blood was collected. All unsorted peripheral T cells were captured because whole blood was used without fractionation. cDNA was made from roughly 500 ng RNA using alpha and beta constant primers. Using multiplexing indices, alpha and beta chain libraries were generated apart by chain-specific third strand synthesis. Via MiXCR, TCRdb re-called the 5' RACE reads, giving one row per CDR3 protein. This sample has thousands of distinct CDR3 sequences, with roughly 7.4% found just once. The source was blood, collected during antiretroviral therapy. Source of these receptors: an adult with HIV infection.

This clonotype counts as medium-sized. This sequence joins TRBV2 and TRBJ2-3; possible D gene TRBD2, 5 bases. Germline V lookup: CDR1 SNHLY, CDR2 FYNNEI. The germline V and J ends were trimmed by 8 bases and 4 bases, with 13 bases remaining between them. The CDR3 has 13 amino acids. CDR3 DNA: TGTGCCAGCTTATGGTCCGGGGCAGATACGCAGTATTTT. As protein: CASLWSGADTQYF. Full variable domain (outside the CDR3, taken from reference TRBV2 and TRBJ2-3): EPEVTQTPSHQVTQMGQEVILRCVPISNHLYFYWYRQILGQKVEFLVSFYNNEISEKSEIFDDQFSVERPDGSNFTLKIRSTKLEDSAMYFCASLWSGADTQYFGPGTRLTVL.

The chain is built from TRBV6-5 and TRBJ2-2, with 7 positions matching TRBD1. CDR3 length: 15 residues. Germline V gene lookup returns CDR1 MNHEY and CDR2 SVGAGI. J was trimmed by 5 bases and V by 6 bases; bases with no gene match: 9. The CDR3: CASSRQGWGTGELFF. The DNA of the CDR3 is TGTGCCAGCAGCCGACAGGGATGGGGGACCGGGGAGCTGTTTTTT.

This clonotype is classed as medium-sized. The chain uses TRBV7-9 and TRBJ1-4; D uncertain. V lost 3 bases and J 0 bases, leaving 11 bases between the germline ends. This CDR3 comprises 16 residues. CDR1 is SEHNR and CDR2 is FQNEAQ in the germline V gene (reference sequence). CDR3 residues: CASSLGLAATNEKLFF. CDR3 sequence (DNA): TGTGCCAGCAGCTTGGGCCTGGCTGCAACTAATGAAAAACTGTTTTTT.

In this sample, this clonotype turned up a few times. The chain couples TRBV13 to TRBJ2-7, with unresolved D. Per the germline V gene, CDR1 is PRHDT and CDR2 is FYEKMQ (reference sequence). The CDR3 loop spans 14 amino acids. V lost 2 bases and J lost 6, with 14 bases in between. The CDR3 spells CASSLSALWGEQYF. CDR3 bases: TGTGCCAGCAGCTTAAGCGCTCTGTGGGGCGAGCAGTACTTC.

This clonotype ranks as medium-sized (0.01 to 0.1%). The chain recombines TRBV20-1 with TRBJ2-7, with D perhaps matching TRBD2 (5 bases). CDR1 and CDR2 from the germline V gene are DFQATT and SNEGSKA (reference sequence). This CDR3 comprises 14 residues. Trimming removed 5 bases from V and 0 bases from J, with 14 bases in between. In nucleotides, the CDR3 is TGCAGTGCTCATGCGAGCGGAGGCTCCTACGAGCAGTACTTC. This gives the protein CSAHASGGSYEQYF.

At least ten counts were recorded for this clonotype. J is TRBJ2-1 and V is TRBV20-1; the D gene is possibly TRBD2 (6 bases). Trimming took 0 bases from V and 4 from J, leaving 19 bases between them. There are 17 residues in the CDR3. Germline lookup yields CDR1 DFQATT and CDR2 SNEGSKA (reference sequence). Written as DNA, the CDR3 is TGCAGTGCTAGAGATGAGGGGTGGGGGGAATCGTACAATGAGCAGTTCTTC. Amino acid sequence: CSARDEGWGESYNEQFF.

The chain joins TRBV2 to TRBJ1-5, with D unresolved. V was pared by 7 bases and J by 0 bases, with 13 bases between. Germline V gene sequence: CDR1 SNHLY, CDR2 FYNNEI. The CDR3 loop spans 15 amino acids. In DNA form, the CDR3 reads TGTGCCAGCATAATTCGGCCAGATAGCAATCAGCCCCAGCATTTT. Protein sequence: CASIIRPDSNQPQHF.

This clonotype is termed medium-sized (0.01 to 0.1%). V gene TRBV21-1 combines with J gene TRBJ2-7; the DNA was not used to check the table's D call, TRBD2. TRBV21-1 is tagged as a pseudogene. CDR3 size: 15 residues. The CDR3 spells CASSKGSSGHYEQYF. The CDR3 nucleotides read TGTGCCAGCAGCAAAGGTTCTAGCGGACACTACGAGCAGTACTTC.

This clonotype was seen many times. V usage is TRBV2 and J usage is TRBJ1-1; TRBD1 agrees at 9 bases. Germline V gene lookup returns CDR1 SNHLY and CDR2 FYNNEI. J gave up 4 bases and V 8 bases, and 2 bases lay outside the gene matches. The CDR3 loop spans 12 amino acids. CDR3 in amino acids: CASRDRVTEAFF. The CDR3 nucleotides read TGTGCCAGCCGGGACAGGGTCACTGAAGCTTTCTTT.

This clonotype was counted a few times. The chain is built from TRBV6-5 and TRBJ2-1, with 7 bases that match TRBD2. The CDR3 runs 16 residues. CDR1 is MNHEY, CDR2 SVGAGI, per germline. After removal of 6 bases from V and 8 bases from J, the junction contained 16 bases not matched to a gene. The CDR3 DNA is TGTGCCAGCAGGGGGTGGGCGGGAGAATGGGGGGATGAGCAGTTCTTC. The encoded protein is CASRGWAGEWGDEQFF.

This clonotype qualifies as medium-sized. The CDR3 DNA reads TGTGCCAGCAGTTACTCTCAGAACACCGGGGAGCTGTTTTTT. Protein product: CASSYSQNTGELFF. V usage is TRBV6-5 and J usage is TRBJ2-2, with unresolved D. CDR1 MNHEY and CDR2 SVGAGI come from the germline V gene. Between the trimmed V and J ends, which lost 0 bases and 1 base, there was a span of 3 bases. There are 14 residues in the CDR3.

This clonotype is medium-sized in the sample. The J gene is TRBJ2-2, the V gene TRBV7-9; TRBD1 matches at 8 bases. The CDR3 is 18 amino acids. CDR1 SEHNR and CDR2 FQNEAQ come from the germline V gene (reference sequence). Trimming took 11 bases from V and 3 from J; bases not matched to a gene: 20. CDR3 amino acids: CAQPASLFRGLDTGELFF. Written as DNA, the CDR3 is TGTGCCCAGCCCGCCTCCTTGTTCAGGGGGCTCGACACCGGGGAGCTGTTTTTT.

Sample share makes this clonotype medium-sized. The chain recombines TRBV25-1 with TRBJ2-1; D not resolved. CDR1 and CDR2 (germline): MGHDK, SYGVNS. This CDR3 is 13 amino acids long. Trimming pared 3 bases from V and 8 bases from J, leaving 11 bases between. The CDR3 coding sequence is TGTGCCAGCAGTGACCCACTATTCGATGAGCAGTTCTTC. It specifies CASSDPLFDEQFF.

This sequence joins TRBV29-1 and TRBJ2-5; D unresolved. CDR1 SQVTM and CDR2 ANQGSEA come from the germline V gene. The CDR3 has 12 amino acids. Trimming took 5 bases from V and 2 from J, leaving 9 bases between them. As DNA, the CDR3 is TGCAGCGTTCGACGGCCACAAGAGACCCAGTACTTC. It encodes CSVRRPQETQYF. The full variable domain, completed using reference TRBV29-1 and TRBJ2-5, is SAVISQKPSRDICQRGTSLTIQCQVDSQVTMMFWYRQQPGQSLTLIATANQGSEATYESGFVIDKFPISRPNLTFSTLTVSNMSPEDSSIYLCSVRRPQETQYFGPGTRLLVL.

As concerns this clonotype: A much larger clone is a single base away; this may be a read error. The V and J genes are TRBV28 and TRBJ2-7; no firm D call. CDR3 length: 12 residues. Germline V gene lookup returns CDR1 MDHEN and CDR2 SYDVKM. CDR3 sequence reads: CDSSLIGFEQYF. The CDR3 nucleotides are TGTGACAGCAGTTTAATCGGTTTCGAGCAGTACTTC.

This clonotype was observed many times. The rearrangement uses TRBV15 and TRBJ2-1; 10 nucleotides agree with TRBD2. The V gene's germline CDR1 is LNHNV and CDR2 YYDKDF (reference sequence). The CDR3 extends over 18 amino acids. The J segment lost 4 bases and the V segment lost 4 bases, leaving 13 bases of the junction unmatched. This CDR3 reads CATSTREGLADPYNEQFF. The CDR3 coding sequence is TGTGCCACCAGCACCCGAGAAGGACTAGCGGATCCTTACAATGAGCAGTTCTTC. The full variable domain, its missing parts supplied by reference TRBV15 and TRBJ2-1, is DAMVIQNPRYQVTQFGKPVTLSCSQTLNHNVMYWYQQKSSQAPKLLFHYYDKDFNNEADTPDNFQSRRPNTSFCFLDIRSPGLGDTAMYLCATSTREGLADPYNEQFFGPGTRLTVL.

The V gene is TRBV11-1, the J gene TRBJ2-7, with D perhaps TRBD1 (6 bases). Germline CDR1 and CDR2: SGHAT and FQDESV (reference sequence). This CDR3 region has 12 residues. V was clipped by 4 bases and J by 5 bases, with 9 bases between them. CDR3 loop: CASSSHRDEQYF. DNA of the CDR3: TGTGCCAGCAGCTCGCACAGGGACGAGCAGTACTTC.

This clonotype has a count of ten or more. V is TRBV11-2 and J is TRBJ2-1, with 12 nucleotides matching TRBD1. This CDR3 comprises 16 residues. V trimming: 4 bases; J trimming: 11 bases; junction bases outside the gene matches: 12. Germline values: CDR1 SGHAT, CDR2 FQNNGV. CDR3 nucleotide sequence: TGTGCCAGCAGCTCCATGTCCGGGACAGGGGGCAGCAAGCAGTTCTTC. Its translation is CASSSMSGTGGSKQFF.